These 30 T cell receptor beta chains were sequenced from one sample in a study of T cell changes during pregnancy in multiple sclerosis (dated by TCRdb to the late 2010s). The library was obtained by the immunoSEQ multiplex PCR assay. Not all clones reach the TCRdb copy of this immuneACCESS table, which keeps in-frame sequences only. Checked studies attribute under half of the gap to unresolved V genes and leave the rest unexplained. The sample profile shows about 64,000 clones; just under 95% of them were found once. The ten largest account for approximately 1.4% of the sample. The sample here was peripheral blood, taken in the second trimester of pregnancy. These receptors were collected from a female donor with multiple sclerosis, enrolled in a pregnancy study.

This clone was picked up a small number of times. V usage is TRBV6-4 and J usage is TRBJ1-1, with D uncertain. This CDR3 spans 13 amino acids. Deletions cut 2 bases from V and 2 bases from J, with 6 bases between. Looked up from germline, CDR1 is MRHNA and CDR2 is SNTAGT. CDR3 DNA: TGTGCCAGCAGTGACAGCTCTAACACTGAAGCTTTCTTT. Its protein is CASSDSSNTEAFF.

This sequence joins TRBV5-4 and TRBJ2-3; 10 bases agree with TRBD2. The CDR3 runs to 15 residues. Germline V gene data show CDR1 as SGHNT and CDR2 as YYREEE (reference sequence). After removal of 0 bases from V and 4 bases from J, the junction contained 2 bases not matched to a gene. The chain's CDR3 is CASSLVLAGADTQYF. The CDR3 coding sequence is TGTGCCAGCAGCTTGGTCCTAGCGGGAGCAGATACGCAGTATTTT.

The chain combines TRBV18 with TRBJ1-1; D is possibly TRBD1 (5 bases). Germline V gene lookup returns CDR1 KGHSH and CDR2 LQKENI. V was trimmed by 2 bases and J by 0 bases, leaving 28 bases between them. The length of the CDR3 is 21 residues. The CDR3 DNA is TGTGCCAGCTCACCAGACTTGCAGAAGGGACTTCCGATTGCCATGAACACTGAAGCTTTCTTT. Translated: CASSPDLQKGLPIAMNTEAFF.

This chain connects TRBV6-5 to TRBJ2-1, with D possibly being TRBD2 (6 bases). Germline values: CDR1 MNHEY, CDR2 SVGAGI. V lost 5 bases to trimming and J lost 2 bases, with 13 bases between them. The CDR3 has 15 amino acids. DNA of the CDR3: TGTGCCAGCAGTAGCGGGTCCGGCACCTACAATGAGCAGTTCTTC. Protein: CASSSGSGTYNEQFF.

This clone was seen more than once but under ten times. The chain employs TRBV2 and TRBJ2-7, with 7 bases lining up with TRBD1. Losses at the gene ends were 6 bases for V and 2 bases for J; bases not matched to a gene: 16. The CDR3 sequence is 17 residues long. Germline V gives CDR1 SNHLY, CDR2 FYNNEI. The CDR3 is CASRKRQGSERPYEQYF. As DNA, the CDR3 is TGTGCCAGCAGAAAGAGACAGGGATCGGAAAGACCCTACGAGCAGTACTTC.

The sample holds one count of this clone. V usage is TRBV7-2 and J usage is TRBJ2-7; TRBD2 matches at 12 bases. This CDR3 spans 15 amino acids. Germline assignment: CDR1 SGHTA and CDR2 FQGNSA. V trimming: 5 bases; J trimming: 7 bases; junction bases outside the gene matches: 9. CDR3 bases: TGTGCCAGCAGCCGGACTAGCGGGAACCCTACAGAGCAGTACTTC. Its protein product is CASSRTSGNPTEQYF. The whole variable domain, filled in from reference TRBV7-2 and TRBJ2-7, reads GAGVSQSPSNKVTEKGKDVELRCDPISGHTALYWYRQSLGQGLEFLIYFQGNSAPDKSGLPSDRFSAERTGGSVSTLTIQRTQQEDSAVYLCASSRTSGNPTEQYFGPGTRLTVT.

Only a few counts were recorded for this clone. The rearrangement uses TRBV29-1 and TRBJ2-5; D remains ambiguous. V was pared by 8 bases and J by 4 bases, with 17 bases between. This CDR3 spans 13 amino acids. Germline V gene data show CDR1 as SQVTM and CDR2 as ANQGSEA. The CDR3: CSNPLAMVETQYF. The CDR3 DNA reads TGCAGCAATCCCCTCGCGATGGTAGAGACCCAGTACTTC.

The chain uses TRBV2 and TRBJ2-5; 10 nucleotides match TRBD1. Germline V gene lookup returns CDR1 SNHLY and CDR2 FYNNEI. This CDR3 is built from 15 residues. V gave up 6 bases and J gave up 3 bases; unmatched junction bases: 7. The CDR3 region is CASRGTGALEETQYF. Written as DNA, the CDR3 is TGTGCCAGCAGGGGGACAGGGGCACTTGAAGAGACCCAGTACTTC.

By sample fraction, this clone is medium-sized. V is TRBV7-6 and J is TRBJ2-7, with D tentatively TRBD2 (6 bases). The ends were cut back, 5 bases at V and 1 base at J, with 15 bases in the middle. From germline, CDR1 is SGHVS and CDR2 FNYEAQ. The CDR3 spans 15 residues. CDR3 DNA: TGTGCCAGCAGCCCCCGGGGAGGCTCTTCCTACGAGCAGTACTTC. Amino acids: CASSPRGGSSYEQYF.

The V call is TRBV25-1, the J call TRBJ2-1; TRBD2 agrees at 8 bases. The CDR3 runs 14 residues. Germline V gene sequence: CDR1 MGHDK, CDR2 SYGVNS. V lost 4 bases and J lost 6; bases outside the gene matches: 5. The CDR3 nucleotides read TGTGCCAGCAGTGCCGCGGGAGGTGGCAATGAGCAGTTCTTC. It yields the protein CASSAAGGGNEQFF.

The J gene is TRBJ1-2, the V gene TRBV5-4; 8 bases align to TRBD1. The CDR3 extends over 14 amino acids. The ends lost 3 bases at V and 2 bases at J; junction bases unmatched: 3. Per germline, CDR1 SGHNT and CDR2 YYREEE (reference sequence). The CDR3, as DNA: TGTGCCAGCAGCTGGACAGGGAACAACTATGGCTACACCTTC. It is translated as CASSWTGNNYGYTF.

The chain recombines TRBV18 with TRBJ1-2; weak D call: TRBD1 (6 bases). The CDR3 is made up of 15 amino acids. The V end was cut by 6 bases, the J end by 5 bases, with 19 bases between. Germline CDR1 is KGHSH and CDR2 is LQKENI. The CDR3 bases are TGTGCCAGCTCCCCAATCCCCGGGACACCGTATGGCTACACCTTC. Translating it yields CASSPIPGTPYGYTF.

The chain employs TRBV18 and TRBJ1-1, with TRBD1 matching 8 bases. J gave up 4 bases and V 3 bases, and 7 bases lay outside the gene matches. CDR3 length: 15 residues. The germline gives CDR1 KGHSH, CDR2 LQKENI. The CDR3 loop reads CASSPADRVSTEAFF. As DNA, the CDR3 is TGTGCCAGCTCACCCGCGGACAGGGTAAGCACTGAAGCTTTCTTT.

The CDR3 loop reads CATSSTKTSGSEQYF. The CDR3 DNA reads TGTGCCACCAGCAGTACGAAGACTAGCGGGAGCGAGCAGTACTTC. V usage is TRBV15 and J usage is TRBJ2-7; TRBD2 matches 12 bases. The CDR3 covers 15 residues. Germline trimming cut 3 bases from V and 6 bases from J; bases unmatched to any gene: 6. Germline V gives CDR1 LNHNV, CDR2 YYDKDF (reference sequence).

This sequence joins TRBV27 and TRBJ2-7, with 10 nucleotides matching TRBD1. V trimming: 7 bases; J trimming: 3 bases; junction bases outside the gene matches: 9. CDR1 is MNHEY, CDR2 SMNVEV, per germline (reference sequence). The CDR3 has 15 residues. CDR3 DNA: TGTGCCAGCACCCCAGCTGGACAGGGGGACTACGAGCAGTACTTC. It translates to CASTPAGQGDYEQYF.

CDR3 residues: CASSLRETQYF. The CDR3 region has the DNA TGCGCCAGCAGCTTGCGGGAGACCCAGTACTTC. The rearrangement uses TRBV5-1 and TRBJ2-5; D gene uncertain. Germline assignment: CDR1 SGHRS and CDR2 YFSETQ. With 1 base removed from V and 5 bases from J, the gap between germline ends came to 3 bases. The length of the CDR3 is 11 residues.

The chain links TRBV4-3 to TRBJ1-1; D may be TRBD1 (5 bases). The germline CDR1 and CDR2 sequences are LGHNA and YSLEER. V lost 3 bases to trimming and J lost 11 bases, with 13 bases between them. The CDR3 covers 12 residues. DNA of the CDR3: TGCGCCAGCAGCCAGCGGGGGGGTGTCGCTTTCTTT. Protein product: CASSQRGGVAFF.

This clone was counted once. The genes are TRBV19 and TRBJ1-3; D not resolved. V lost 6 bases, J lost 0 bases, and 15 bases lay in between. The CDR3 spans 16 residues. Germline values: CDR1 LNHDA, CDR2 SQIVND (reference sequence). The CDR3 region has the DNA TGTGCCAGTAGCTTTAAAAAGCCGAGCTCTGGAAACACCATATATTTT. Residues: CASSFKKPSSGNTIYF.

This chain uses TRBV2 with TRBJ1-2; no clear D. Looked up from germline, CDR1 is SNHLY and CDR2 is FYNNEI. Deletions cut 8 bases from V and 2 bases from J, with 9 bases between. CDR3 size: 12 residues. In nucleotides, the CDR3 is TGTGCCAGCTCCGGGGAAAACTATGGCTACACCTTC. Its protein product is CASSGENYGYTF.

The J gene is TRBJ2-7, the V gene TRBV5-4; D unresolved. The ends were cut back, 4 bases at V and 5 bases at J, with 7 bases in the middle. CDR3 length equals 11 residues. The germline CDR1 and CDR2 sequences are SGHNT and YYREEE (reference sequence). The CDR3 nucleotides are TGTGCCAGCAGCAACCGGGACGAGCAGTACTTC. Translation: CASSNRDEQYF. The entire variable domain, with the rest obtained from reference TRBV5-4 and TRBJ2-7, is as follows: ETGVTQSPTHLIKTRGQQVTLRCSSQSGHNTVSWYQQALGQGPQFIFQYYREEENGRGNFPPRFSGLQFPNYSSELNVNALELDDSALYLCASSNRDEQYFGPGTRLTVT.

The CDR3 DNA reads TGTGCCAGCAGTTCTCGACAGGGGGTCGTGGGGGCCAACGTCCTGACTTTC. As protein: CASSSRQGVVGANVLTF. The chain is built from TRBV27 and TRBJ2-6; 9 positions agree with TRBD1. This CDR3 is 17 amino acids long. V lost 4 bases and J lost 4; bases outside the gene matches: 8. The germline gives CDR1 MNHEY, CDR2 SMNVEV (reference sequence).

The chain couples TRBV4-1 to TRBJ2-7, with a possible D match to TRBD2 (5 bases). The germline V gene has CDR1 MGHRA and CDR2 YSYEKL. This CDR3 is 11 amino acids long. V lost 2 bases and J lost 12, with 11 bases in between. Here the CDR3 reads CASSQKRGMYF. The CDR3 coding sequence is TGCGCCAGCAGCCAAAAACGGGGAATGTACTTC.

The chain joins TRBV4-1 to TRBJ1-2; D is possibly TRBD1 (6 bases). Germline CDR1 reads MGHRA; CDR2 reads YSYEKL. The CDR3 has 14 amino acids. The V and J ends lost 1 base and 3 bases respectively, with 9 bases between them. The DNA of the CDR3 is TGCGCCAGCAGCCAAGTAGGGGGGGACTATGGCTACACCTTC. Translating it yields CASSQVGGDYGYTF.

The sample holds one count of this clone. This chain uses TRBV18 with TRBJ1-3; D is ambiguous. Germline CDR1 and CDR2: KGHSH and LQKENI. The length of the CDR3 is 15 residues. The V and J ends lost 3 bases and 0 bases respectively, with 9 bases between them. CDR3 residues: CASSPGASSGNTIYF. CDR3 in DNA: TGTGCCAGCTCACCGGGAGCCTCCTCTGGAAACACCATATATTTT.

The rearrangement uses TRBV30 and TRBJ1-1; 8 nucleotides agree with TRBD1. V was pared by 4 bases and J by 4 bases, with 2 bases of the junction left unmatched. The CDR3 consists of 12 residues. CDR1 and CDR2 (germline): GTSNPN, SVGIG (reference sequence). CDR3 sequence (DNA): TGTGCCTGGATCGGACAGGGCACTGAAGCTTTCTTT. The encoded protein is CAWIGQGTEAFF.

The chain combines TRBV10-1 with TRBJ2-7; 11 nucleotides line up with TRBD2. The CDR3 consists of 15 residues. Trimming at V came to 7 bases and at J to 0 bases, leaving 5 bases not matched to a gene. Germline V lookup: CDR1 WNHNN, CDR2 SYGVQD (reference sequence). The CDR3 DNA is TGCGCCAGCAAGACTAGCGGGGTTAACTCCTACGAGCAGTACTTC. It codes for CASKTSGVNSYEQYF.

The V gene is TRBV19, the J gene TRBJ2-1; a possible D gene is TRBD2 (6 bases). Germline V CDR1 and CDR2: LNHDA, SQIVND (reference sequence). The CDR3 extends over 14 amino acids. V lost 4 bases and J lost 0, with 7 bases in between. The CDR3 DNA is TGTGCCAGTAGTAGGGACTTCTCCTACAATGAGCAGTTCTTC. Translating gives CASSRDFSYNEQFF.

The chain employs TRBV2 and TRBJ2-2; D is possibly TRBD2 (5 bases). V lost 5 bases to trimming and J lost 7 bases, with 14 bases between them. The CDR3 runs to 14 residues. Germline assignment: CDR1 SNHLY and CDR2 FYNNEI. The CDR3 loop is CASSPWTGNGELFF. In DNA, the CDR3 is TGTGCCAGCAGTCCTTGGACTGGGAACGGGGAGCTGTTTTTT.

CDR3: CASSFGLAEISYNEQFF. DNA of the CDR3: TGTGCCAGTAGTTTCGGACTAGCGGAGATCTCATACAATGAGCAGTTCTTC. The genes are TRBV19 and TRBJ2-1; 10 bases map to TRBD2. V was pared by 5 bases and J by 4 bases, with 11 bases of the junction left unmatched. The CDR3 has 17 amino acids. Germline-derived CDR1 and CDR2 are LNHDA and SQIVND (reference sequence).

This rearrangement joins TRBV18 to TRBJ1-3, with D possibly being TRBD1 (6 bases). Germline CDR1 and CDR2: KGHSH and LQKENI. The CDR3 covers 17 residues. Trimming pared 6 bases from V and 1 base from J, leaving 19 bases between. In nucleotides, the CDR3 is TGTGCCAGCTCGTCCGGGACACGGCCGTCATCTGGAAACACCATATATTTT. As protein: CASSSGTRPSSGNTIYF. The whole variable domain, remainder taken from reference TRBV18 and TRBJ1-3, is NAGVMQNPRHLVRRRGQEARLRCSPMKGHSHVYWYRQLPEEGLKFMVYLQKENIIDESGMPKERFSAEFPKEGPSILRIQQVVRGDSAAYFCASSSGTRPSSGNTIYFGEGSWLTVV.